The clone carrying this TCR beta chain has just a few counts. Its antigen is unknown. J gave up 10 bases and V 4 bases, and 8 bases lay outside the gene matches. CDR1 is MNHEY and CDR2 is SVGAGI in the germline V gene. The CDR3 runs to 15 residues. The PCR employed 60 Vbeta primers together with 13 Jbeta primers. The assay was immunoSEQ multiplex PCR, and TCRdb's table has in-frame clones only and misses some. In the table there are tens of thousands of clones, 55% to 75% of which are singletons. The data originate from a study of cytomegalovirus exposure and HLA in healthy donors. The study's findings and limits: A missense DCLRE1C variant was associated with V- and J-gene trimming of TCR beta chains in a later analysis, and an independent cohort replicated the association. Later analysis placed DRB1 highest and HLA-C lowest in TCR association rates, which differed by HLA locus. Reports described diagnosis of cytomegalovirus status by the classifier as highly specific and sensitive.

This TCR was recovered from a woman aged 25 to 39 in good health and CMV-seronegative. Sequenced: PBMCs. The chain has TRBV6-5 and TRBJ1-6, with TRBD1 identical over 9 bases. The CDR3 region has the DNA TGTGCCAGCAGTTTAGGGACAGGGTGGGAATCACCCCTCCACTTT. Protein product: CASSLGTGWESPLHF.